This T cell receptor beta chain was recorded in a study of vaccination effects on CD4 cells after COVID-19. Points from the study as a whole: Clonal contraction was marked in infection- and vaccine-induced clones late after vaccination.

Note on this clone: Its specificity is unknown.

Data came from immunoSEQ multiplex PCR; TCRdb stores just in-frame clones and leaves some out. This table has approximately 13,000 clones, 76% appearing once. In the ViraFEST assay, antigen-specific CD4+ clonotypes were identified by expansion after peptide-pool stimulation. At the end of 9 to 11 days of culture, CD4+ T cells were isolated. This receptor was identified in a human donor who received a COVID-19 vaccine. The specimen was CD4+ T cells from PBMCs cultured with HCoV-229E spike peptides, collected before COVID-19 vaccination.

The CDR3 nucleotides read TGTGCCAGCTCTACAGGGAGGGGTGGTAATTCACCCCTCCACTTT. Its protein product is CASSTGRGGNSPLHF. The J gene is TRBJ1-6, the V gene TRBV18, with a possible D match to TRBD1 (6 bases). The ends were cut back, 6 bases at V and 6 bases at J, with 15 bases in the middle. The CDR3 length is 15 residues. Germline values: CDR1 KGHSH, CDR2 LQKENI.